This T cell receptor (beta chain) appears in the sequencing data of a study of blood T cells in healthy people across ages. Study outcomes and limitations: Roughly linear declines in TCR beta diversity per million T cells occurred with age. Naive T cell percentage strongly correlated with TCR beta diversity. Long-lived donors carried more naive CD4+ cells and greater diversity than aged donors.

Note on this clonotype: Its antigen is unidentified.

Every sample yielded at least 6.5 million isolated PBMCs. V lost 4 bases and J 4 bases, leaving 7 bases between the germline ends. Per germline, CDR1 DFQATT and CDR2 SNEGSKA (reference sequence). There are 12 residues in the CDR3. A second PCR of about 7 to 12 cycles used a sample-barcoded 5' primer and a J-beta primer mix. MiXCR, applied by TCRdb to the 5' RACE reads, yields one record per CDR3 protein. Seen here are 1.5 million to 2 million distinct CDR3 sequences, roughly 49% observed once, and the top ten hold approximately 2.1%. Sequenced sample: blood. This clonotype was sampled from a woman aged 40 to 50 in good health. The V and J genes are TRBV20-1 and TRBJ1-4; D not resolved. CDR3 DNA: TGCAGTGCTAAGGGCCGTAATGAAAAACTGTTTTTT. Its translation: CSAKGRNEKLFF.